Presented here are 20 T cell receptor beta chains from one specimen sequenced in a study of radiation and T cells in renal cell carcinoma. TCRdb's table, derived via immunoSEQ multiplex PCR, lists solely in-frame clones and lacks some. The repertoire holds approximately 63,000 clones, with more than 60% as singletons. This sample's time point: baseline pretreatment blood. As for treatment: 15 Gy SBRT to primary tumor, nephrectomy 4 weeks later. The input for sequencing was blood, taken from a patient whose treatment included radiotherapy and nephrectomy. Source of these receptors: a man aged 55 to 70 with renal cell carcinoma.

The chain links TRBV9 to TRBJ2-1, with TRBD2 matching 13 bases. Germline V lookup: CDR1 SGDLS, CDR2 YYNGEE. The ends lost 0 bases at V and 10 bases at J; junction bases unmatched: 10. The CDR3 runs 17 residues. The CDR3 spells CASSVEKGTSGVSEQFF. CDR3 nucleotide sequence: TGTGCCAGCAGCGTAGAGAAAGGGACTAGCGGGGTCAGCGAGCAGTTCTTC. The complete variable domain, with remaining parts taken from reference TRBV9 and TRBJ2-1, reads DSGVTQTPKHLITATGQRVTLRCSPRSGDLSVYWYQQSLDQGLQFLIQYYNGEERAKGNILERFSAQQFPDLHSELNLSSLELGDSALYFCASSVEKGTSGVSEQFFGPGTRLTVL.

The V gene is TRBV27, the J gene TRBJ1-3; 8 nucleotides line up with TRBD1. V shed 2 bases and J 5 bases; nucleotides not matched to a gene: 14. This CDR3 is built from 18 residues. Germline CDR1 and CDR2: MNHEY and SMNVEV (reference sequence). The CDR3 DNA reads as TGTGCCAGCAGTTTAAAGGGACAGGAGACGGGACCGAGAAACACCATATATTTT. As protein: CASSLKGQETGPRNTIYF.

This clone was counted a single time. The rearrangement joins TRBV2 to TRBJ2-7, with 7 bases matching TRBD1. With 4 bases clipped from V and 2 bases from J, the junction kept 2 bases outside the gene matches. Germline CDR1 SNHLY, CDR2 FYNNEI. There are 13 residues in the CDR3. CDR3 loop: CASSAGTAYEQYF. CDR3 coding DNA: TGTGCCAGCAGTGCCGGGACAGCCTACGAGCAGTACTTC.

The chain carries TRBV19 and TRBJ2-4; 8 nucleotides align to TRBD1. The CDR3 spans 18 residues. J was trimmed by 1 base and V by 4 bases; bases with no gene match: 12. CDR1 is LNHDA and CDR2 is SQIVND in the germline V gene (reference sequence). The chain's CDR3 is CASSKPGQGGLAKNIQYF. As DNA, the CDR3 is TGTGCCAGTAGTAAACCCGGACAGGGTGGCTTGGCCAAAAACATTCAGTACTTC.

The CDR3 DNA sequence: TGTGCTAGTGGTGCCAATAATGAAAAACTGTTTTTT. Translating it yields CASGANNEKLFF. This sequence joins TRBV12-5 and TRBJ1-4; no clear D. From germline, CDR1 is LGHNT and CDR2 FRNRAP. V was shortened by 5 bases and J by 4 bases, with 5 bases between the two germline ends. The CDR3 is 12 amino acids.

The chain combines TRBV7-2 with TRBJ2-3; D not certain. The CDR3 has 15 amino acids. Germline CDR1 and CDR2: SGHTA and FQGNSA. V lost 5 bases to trimming and J lost 3 bases, with 15 bases between them. This CDR3 is CASSPNRLRTDTQYF. DNA of the CDR3: TGTGCCAGCAGCCCGAATCGCCTGAGAACAGATACGCAGTATTTT.

This clone was counted a few times. The gene calls are TRBV9 and TRBJ2-5, with D uncertain. Germline-derived CDR1 and CDR2 are SGDLS and YYNGEE. CDR3 length equals 15 residues. The ends were cut back, 0 bases at V and 2 bases at J, with 11 bases in the middle. The CDR3 spells CASSVVVGRQETQYF. CDR3 nucleotides: TGTGCCAGCAGCGTAGTGGTAGGGCGACAAGAGACCCAGTACTTC.

This clone was picked up a small number of times. The chain links TRBV7-2 to TRBJ1-2; TRBD1 agrees at 7 bases. The CDR3 sequence is 13 residues long. Trimming removed 5 bases from V and 8 bases from J; junction bases left unmatched: 8. CDR1 SGHTA and CDR2 FQGNSA come from the germline V gene. In DNA, the CDR3 is TGTGCCAGCAGCGTCGGGACAGTGGGGGGCTACACCTTC. Amino acids: CASSVGTVGGYTF.

This clone is deemed medium-sized. The rearrangement uses TRBV11-3 and TRBJ1-1; 8 bases fit TRBD1. CDR3 length equals 13 residues. Germline V gene sequence: CDR1 SGHNT, CDR2 YENEEA. The V segment lost 4 bases and the J segment 4 bases; nucleotides outside the gene matches: 2. This CDR3 is CASSSGTGTEAFF. The CDR3 region has the DNA TGTGCCAGCAGCTCCGGGACAGGCACTGAAGCTTTCTTT. The entire variable domain, with the rest obtained from reference TRBV11-3 and TRBJ1-1, is as follows: EAGVVQSPRYKIIEKKQPVAFWCNPISGHNTLYWYLQNLGQGPELLIRYENEEAVDDSQLPKDRFSAERLKGVDSTLKIQPAELGDSAVYLCASSSGTGTEAFFGQGTRLTVV.

The genes are TRBV6-1 and TRBJ2-5; 8 nucleotides agree with TRBD2. The CDR3 has 17 residues. Germline V gives CDR1 MNHNS, CDR2 SASEGT. J lost 5 bases, V lost 2 bases, and 13 bases had no gene match. Written as DNA, the CDR3 is TGTGCCAGCAGTGAATGGCACAACGGGAGGGTGGGGGAGACCCAGTACTTC. Its translation: CASSEWHNGRVGETQYF.

This sequence joins TRBV21-1 and TRBJ1-1. TRBV21-1 is a known pseudogene. This CDR3 region has 17 residues. The CDR3 protein is CASSNRMGFYMNTEAFF. DNA of the CDR3: TGTGCCAGCAGCAACCGGATGGGATTTTACATGAACACTGAAGCTTTCTTT.

This chain connects TRBV9 to TRBJ2-7; D may be TRBD1 or TRBD2 (6 bases each). V was cut by 5 bases and J by 2 bases, with 23 bases left in between. Germline CDR1 is SGDLS and CDR2 is YYNGEE. The CDR3 is made up of 17 amino acids. The CDR3 region has the DNA TGTGCCAGCAGTACCACCTGCGGGACAAAAGTCCCCTACGAGCAGTACGTC. Its protein product is CASSTTCGTKVPYEQYV.

This clone was counted a few times. The V and J genes are TRBV7-8 and TRBJ1-5; possibly TRBD1 for D (6 bases). V dropped 1 base and J dropped 5 bases, with 15 bases sitting between them. Germline V gene sequence: CDR1 SGHVS, CDR2 FQNEAQ. This CDR3 contains 16 residues. CDR3 region: CASSLVSGGNHQPQHF. DNA of the CDR3: TGTGCCAGCAGCTTAGTTTCGGGGGGCAACCATCAGCCCCAGCATTTT.

The chain employs TRBV6-6 and TRBJ2-3; possible D gene TRBD2, 6 bases. V was clipped by 0 bases and J by 2 bases, with 9 bases between them. The CDR3 has 15 residues. Germline V gene lookup returns CDR1 MNHNY and CDR2 SVGAGI (reference sequence). The CDR3 protein is CASSYSGEDTDTQYF. The CDR3 coding sequence is TGTGCCAGCAGTTACTCTGGGGAGGACACAGATACGCAGTATTTT.

The genes are TRBV29-1 and TRBJ1-4; the D gene is possibly TRBD1 (5 bases). V lost 5 bases, J lost 11 bases, and 21 bases lay in between. This CDR3 comprises 14 residues. Germline assignment: CDR1 SQVTM and CDR2 ANQGSEA. Here the CDR3 DNA reads TGCAGCGTTATTACCGGGGCAGGGTTAGACAAACTGTTTTTT. This gives the protein CSVITGAGLDKLFF.

This clone was observed a single time. J is TRBJ1-2 and V is TRBV6-1; tentatively, D is TRBD1 (5 bases). Trimming removed 0 bases at V and 0 bases at J, with 17 bases between. The CDR3 loop spans 18 amino acids. CDR1 MNHNS and CDR2 SASEGT come from the germline V gene. CDR3 amino acids: CASSEAGVSNKANYGYTF. For the CDR3, the DNA is TGTGCCAGCAGTGAAGCGGGGGTATCGAACAAAGCTAACTATGGCTACACCTTC.

The chain carries TRBV7-8 and TRBJ1-5, with a tentative D call TRBD1 (5 bases). The CDR3 is made up of 13 amino acids. The germline V gene encodes CDR1 SGHVS and CDR2 FQNEAQ. The V and J ends lost 8 bases and 4 bases respectively, with 12 bases between them. CDR3 in DNA: TGTGCCAGCGGGGGAGGGATTAATCAGCCCCAGCATTTT. Protein product: CASGGGINQPQHF. The full variable domain, rest sourced from reference TRBV7-8 and TRBJ1-5, is GAGVSQSPRYKVAKRGQDVALRCDPISGHVSLFWYQQALGQGPEFLTYFQNEAQLDKSGLPSDRFFAERPEGSVSTLKIQRTQQEDSAVYLCASGGGINQPQHFGDGTRLSIL.

This clone showed up just once. V usage is TRBV27 and J usage is TRBJ2-1, with 7 bases fitting TRBD1. CDR1 is MNHEY and CDR2 is SMNVEV in the germline V gene (reference sequence). V shed 7 bases and J 2 bases; nucleotides not matched to a gene: 11. This CDR3 region has 16 residues. CDR3 DNA sequence: TGTGCCAGCATCTCTAGGGGCCAGGGGGCCTACAATGAGCAGTTCTTC. This gives the protein CASISRGQGAYNEQFF.

This clone turned up a few times. The chain recombines TRBV28 with TRBJ1-2; TRBD1 matches at 7 bases. Trimming cost V 5 bases and J 7 bases; bases outside gene matches: 4. The CDR3 has 12 residues. Per the germline V gene, CDR1 is MDHEN and CDR2 is SYDVKM. The CDR3 sequence is CASSDRVGGYTF. The DNA of the CDR3 is TGTGCCAGCAGTGACAGGGTTGGTGGCTACACCTTC.

V is TRBV7-2 and J is TRBJ1-1, with 7 bases identical to TRBD1. This CDR3 has 15 residues. The germline gives CDR1 SGHTA, CDR2 FQGNSA. V shed 5 bases, J shed 4 bases, and the junction held 10 bases outside the gene matches. The CDR3 DNA follows: TGTGCCAGCAGCACTCAGCAGGGGGGGGGCACTGAAGCTTTCTTT. Protein product: CASSTQQGGGTEAFF. The whole variable domain, filled in from reference TRBV7-2 and TRBJ1-1, reads GAGVSQSPSNKVTEKGKDVELRCDPISGHTALYWYRQSLGQGLEFLIYFQGNSAPDKSGLPSDRFSAERTGGSVSTLTIQRTQQEDSAVYLCASSTQQGGGTEAFFGQGTRLTVV.